This is a list of T cell receptor beta chains from one sample in a study of cytomegalovirus exposure and HLA in healthy donors. Here immunoSEQ multiplex PCR was the method, and the copy in TCRdb shows in-frame clones only, minus some. This sample carries 77,000 or so clones, 60% to 85% of them seen once, and the ten largest clones take around 1.5%. Sample: PBMCs. These receptors came from a middle-aged man in good health and CMV-seronegative. Both conserved end residues are trimmed from each CDR3. The D gene is left open where the match is weak.

J gene,V gene,D gene,CDR3 protein
TRBJ1-3,TRBV5-6,TRBD1,ASVGQGKTGNTIY
TRBJ1-2,TRBV5-1,TRBD1,ASRRTGDYGYT
TRBJ2-7,TRBV5-1,TRBD2,ASSEGLAGDSEQY
TRBJ1-2,TRBV19,TRBD1,ASSMSTGAPIPHGYT
TRBJ2-2,TRBV27,TRBD1,ASSLDRGLLNTGELF
TRBJ2-1,TRBV7-9,TRBD2,AKTSGTSSNEQF
TRBJ2-6,TRBV19,NA,ASSAQRSGANGLT
TRBJ2-3,TRBV5-1,NA,ASSRSDSPVTDTQY
TRBJ1-1,TRBV19,NA,ASRGRSETEAF
TRBJ1-2,TRBV28,NA,ASSRGSGGYT
TRBJ1-2,TRBV18,NA,ASSPLDRPNYGYT
TRBJ1-4,TRBV7-3,TRBD1,ASSGTGGTVEKLF
TRBJ2-1,TRBV5-4,TRBD2,ASSPGLAGPNEQF
TRBJ1-5,TRBV6-1,NA,ASVEPNQPQH
TRBJ2-4,TRBV19,NA,ASAVGNIQY
TRBJ2-5,TRBV12-1,NA,ASSSTSGRFRGTQY
TRBJ2-3,TRBV5-1,TRBD2,ASSQLAGGRDTQY
TRBJ2-1,TRBV5-1,TRBD2,ASSKTSGHSYNEQF
TRBJ1-1,TRBV11-3,NA,ASSVQGSAEAF
TRBJ1-6,TRBV7-8,TRBD1,ASSLGGQGLNSPLH
TRBJ2-1,TRBV5-1,TRBD2,ASSLTGTNYNEQF
TRBJ2-7,TRBV28,TRBD2,ASGTSGRSYEQY
TRBJ1-5,TRBV15,NA,ATSWETGGQPQH
TRBJ2-1,TRBV7-2,TRBD2,ASSIYLAGGSNEQF
TRBJ1-4,TRBV6-5,NA,ASSRRFLDEKLF
TRBJ2-1,TRBV29-1,NA,STKGISYNEQF
TRBJ2-5,TRBV11-2,NA,ASSLTGSSGETQY
TRBJ2-3,TRBV7-3,TRBD2,ASSTGAVGLAGGAVNTQY
TRBJ1-4,TRBV18,NA,ASSPRDNHNEKLF
TRBJ1-2,TRBV11-2,NA,ASSSARAGYGYT
TRBJ1-2,TRBV7-2,TRBD1,ASSLPVTGINYGYT
TRBJ2-1,TRBV7-2,NA,ASSLALGTNNEQF
TRBJ2-5,TRBV6-1,TRBD2,ASSSSGRASETQY
TRBJ1-4,TRBV6-1,NA,ASSEGGGINEKLF
TRBJ2-3,TRBV29-1,TRBD2,SVEGTSGDTDTQY
TRBJ2-7,TRBV21-1,NA,ASSMLHPEEQY
TRBJ2-5,TRBV18,TRBD1,ASSPIGQGGQTQY
TRBJ2-3,TRBV15,TRBD2,ATQTSGSTDTQY
TRBJ2-2,TRBV11-2,TRBD1,ASSLGGGTGDTGELF
TRBJ2-7,TRBV28,NA,ASREQGERSYEQY
TRBJ2-3,TRBV28,NA,ASSFGQAKGTDTQY
TRBJ1-5,TRBV27,NA,ASSLSWNQPQH
TRBJ2-1,TRBV14,TRBD1,ASSPLGQGAYDEQF
TRBJ1-2,TRBV5-1,TRBD1,ASSLTGQGSRGYT
TRBJ1-1,TRBV11-1,NA,ASSLESQGFEAF
TRBJ1-6,TRBV6-4,NA,ASSDLVGSNSPLH
TRBJ2-6,TRBV10-3,NA,AISGEGTGANVLT